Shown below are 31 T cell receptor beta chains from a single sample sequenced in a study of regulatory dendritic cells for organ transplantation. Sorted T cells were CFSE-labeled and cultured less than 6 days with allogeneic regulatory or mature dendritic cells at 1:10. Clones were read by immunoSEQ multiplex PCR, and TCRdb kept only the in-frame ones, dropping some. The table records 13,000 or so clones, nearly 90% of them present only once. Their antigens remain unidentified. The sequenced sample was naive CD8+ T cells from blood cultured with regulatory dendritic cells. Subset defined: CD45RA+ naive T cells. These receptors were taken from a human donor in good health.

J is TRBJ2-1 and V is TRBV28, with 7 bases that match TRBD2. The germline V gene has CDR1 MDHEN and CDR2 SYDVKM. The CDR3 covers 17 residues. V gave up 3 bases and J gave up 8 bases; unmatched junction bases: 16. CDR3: CASSLGSGGSGLHEQFF. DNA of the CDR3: TGTGCCAGCAGTTTGGGGTCGGGCGGGAGTGGTCTTCATGAGCAGTTCTTC.

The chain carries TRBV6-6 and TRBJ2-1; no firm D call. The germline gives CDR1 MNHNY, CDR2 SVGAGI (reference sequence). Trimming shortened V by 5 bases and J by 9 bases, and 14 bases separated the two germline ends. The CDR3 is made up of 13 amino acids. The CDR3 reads CASSKKRVGEQFF. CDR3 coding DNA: TGTGCCAGCAGTAAAAAACGGGTGGGTGAGCAGTTCTTC.

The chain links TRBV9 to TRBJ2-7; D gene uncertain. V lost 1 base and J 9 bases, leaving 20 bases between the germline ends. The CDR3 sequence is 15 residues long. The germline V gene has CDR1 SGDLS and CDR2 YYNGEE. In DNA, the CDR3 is TGTGCCAGCAGCGTAAGGCTAGAATTTGGTGTGGGGCAGTACTTC. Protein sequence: CASSVRLEFGVGQYF.

The CDR3 DNA sequence: TGTGCCAGCAGCTCGGGGGCTCCAAGAGGCACAGATACGCAGTATTTT. Protein: CASSSGAPRGTDTQYF. The chain is built from TRBV7-2 and TRBJ2-3; D is perhaps TRBD1 or TRBD2 (6 bases each). The germline V gene encodes CDR1 SGHTA and CDR2 FQGNSA. This CDR3 spans 16 amino acids. V was shortened by 4 bases and J by 1 base, with 15 bases between the two germline ends.

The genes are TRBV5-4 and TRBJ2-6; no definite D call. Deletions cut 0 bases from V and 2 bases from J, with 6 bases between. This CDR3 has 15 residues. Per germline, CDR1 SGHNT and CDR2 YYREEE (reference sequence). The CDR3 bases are TGTGCCAGCAGCTTGGGGCTTGCTGGGGCCAACGTCCTGACTTTC. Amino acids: CASSLGLAGANVLTF.

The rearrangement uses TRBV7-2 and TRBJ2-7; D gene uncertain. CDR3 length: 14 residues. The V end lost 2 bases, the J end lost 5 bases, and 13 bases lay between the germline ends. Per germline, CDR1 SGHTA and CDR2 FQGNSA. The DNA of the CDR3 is TGTGCCAGCAGCTTATGGGATCCAAGGAACGAGCAGTACTTC. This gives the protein CASSLWDPRNEQYF.

As DNA, the CDR3 is TGTGCCTGGAGTGTTCCTAGCGGGGGAGACTACGAGCAGTACTTC. It yields the protein CAWSVPSGGDYEQYF. This chain connects TRBV30 to TRBJ2-7; 10 positions match TRBD2. The CDR3 has 15 amino acids. From germline, CDR1 is GTSNPN and CDR2 SVGIG (reference sequence). The J segment lost 3 bases and the V segment lost 0 bases, leaving 5 bases of the junction unmatched.

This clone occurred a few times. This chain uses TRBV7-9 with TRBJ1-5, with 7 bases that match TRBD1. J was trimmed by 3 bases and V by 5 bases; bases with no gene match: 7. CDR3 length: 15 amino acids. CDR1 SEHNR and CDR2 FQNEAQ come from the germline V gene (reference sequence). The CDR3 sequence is CASSQEGQFNQPQHF. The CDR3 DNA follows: TGTGCCAGCAGCCAAGAGGGACAGTTCAATCAGCCCCAGCATTTT. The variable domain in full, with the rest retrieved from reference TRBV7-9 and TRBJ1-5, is DTGVSQNPRHKITKRGQNVTFRCDPISEHNRLYWYRQTLGQGPEFLTYFQNEAQLEKSRLLSDRFSAERPKGSFSTLEIQRTEQGDSAMYLCASSQEGQFNQPQHFGDGTRLSIL.

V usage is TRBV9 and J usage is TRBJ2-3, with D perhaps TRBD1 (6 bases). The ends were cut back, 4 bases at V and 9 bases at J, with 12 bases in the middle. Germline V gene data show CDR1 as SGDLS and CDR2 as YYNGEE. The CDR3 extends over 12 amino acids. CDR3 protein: CASSPGENTQYF. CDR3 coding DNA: TGTGCCAGCAGCCCAGGGGAGAACACGCAGTATTTT.

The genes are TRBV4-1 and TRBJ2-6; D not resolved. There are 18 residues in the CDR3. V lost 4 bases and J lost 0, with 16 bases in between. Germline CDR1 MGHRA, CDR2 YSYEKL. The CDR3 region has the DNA TGCGCCAGCAGCCCCCGCCCAGCGTTGAGCTCTGGGGCCAACGTCCTGACTTTC. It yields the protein CASSPRPALSSGANVLTF.

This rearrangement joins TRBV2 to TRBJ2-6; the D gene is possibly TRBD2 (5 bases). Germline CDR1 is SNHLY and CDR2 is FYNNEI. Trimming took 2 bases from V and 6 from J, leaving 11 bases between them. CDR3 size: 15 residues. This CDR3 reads CASSEWRSPANVLTF. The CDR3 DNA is TGTGCCAGCAGTGAATGGAGGTCCCCGGCCAACGTCCTGACTTTC.

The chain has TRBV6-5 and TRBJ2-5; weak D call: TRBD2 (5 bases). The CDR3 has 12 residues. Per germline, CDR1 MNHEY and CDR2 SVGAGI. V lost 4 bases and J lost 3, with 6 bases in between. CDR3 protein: CASSFGEETQYF. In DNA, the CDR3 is TGTGCCAGCAGTTTCGGGGAAGAGACCCAGTACTTC.

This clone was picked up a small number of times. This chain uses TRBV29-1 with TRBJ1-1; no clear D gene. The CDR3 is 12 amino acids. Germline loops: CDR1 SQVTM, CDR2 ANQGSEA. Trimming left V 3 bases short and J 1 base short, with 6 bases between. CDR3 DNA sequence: TGCAGCGTTGAGGACGGGAACACTGAAGCTTTCTTT. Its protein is CSVEDGNTEAFF.

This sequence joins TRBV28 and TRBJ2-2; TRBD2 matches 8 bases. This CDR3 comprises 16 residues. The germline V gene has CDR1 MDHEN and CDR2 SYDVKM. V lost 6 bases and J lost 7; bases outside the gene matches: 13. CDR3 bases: TGTGCCAGCAGCGGACCGGGACTAGTGGTGGACGGGGAGCTGTTTTTT. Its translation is CASSGPGLVVDGELFF.

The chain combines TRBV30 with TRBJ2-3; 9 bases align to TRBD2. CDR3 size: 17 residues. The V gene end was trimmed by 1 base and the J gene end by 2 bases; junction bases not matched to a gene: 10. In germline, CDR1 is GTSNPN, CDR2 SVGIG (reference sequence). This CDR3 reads CAWSGLGGGGYTDTQYF. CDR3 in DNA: TGTGCCTGGAGTGGTCTCGGCGGGGGGGGCTACACAGATACGCAGTATTTT.

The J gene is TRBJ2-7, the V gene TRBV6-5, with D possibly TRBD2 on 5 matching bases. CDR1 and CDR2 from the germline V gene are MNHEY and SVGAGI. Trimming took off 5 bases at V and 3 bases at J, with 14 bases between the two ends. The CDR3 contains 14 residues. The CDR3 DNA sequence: TGTGCCAGCAGTGGCATGGCCGGGGACTACGAGCAGTACTTC. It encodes CASSGMAGDYEQYF.

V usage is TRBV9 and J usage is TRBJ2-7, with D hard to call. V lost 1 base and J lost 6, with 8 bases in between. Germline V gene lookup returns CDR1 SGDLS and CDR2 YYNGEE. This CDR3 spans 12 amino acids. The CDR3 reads CASSVLWGEQYF. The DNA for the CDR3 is TGTGCCAGCAGCGTATTATGGGGCGAGCAGTACTTC. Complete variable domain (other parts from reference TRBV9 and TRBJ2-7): DSGVTQTPKHLITATGQRVTLRCSPRSGDLSVYWYQQSLDQGLQFLIQYYNGEERAKGNILERFSAQQFPDLHSELNLSSLELGDSALYFCASSVLWGEQYFGPGTRLTVT.

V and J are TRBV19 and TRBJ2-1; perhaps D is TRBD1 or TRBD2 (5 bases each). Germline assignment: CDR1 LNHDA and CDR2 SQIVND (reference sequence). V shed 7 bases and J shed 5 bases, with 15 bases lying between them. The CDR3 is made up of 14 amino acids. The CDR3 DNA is TGTGCCAGTAACACGGGACGGGGAAACAATGAGCAGTTCTTC. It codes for CASNTGRGNNEQFF.

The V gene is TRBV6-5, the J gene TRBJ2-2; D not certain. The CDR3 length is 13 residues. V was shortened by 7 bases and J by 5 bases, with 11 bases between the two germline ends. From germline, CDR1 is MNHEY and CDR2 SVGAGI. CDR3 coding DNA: TGTGCCAGCATGGGAAAAAATACCGGGGAGCTGTTTTTT. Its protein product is CASMGKNTGELFF.

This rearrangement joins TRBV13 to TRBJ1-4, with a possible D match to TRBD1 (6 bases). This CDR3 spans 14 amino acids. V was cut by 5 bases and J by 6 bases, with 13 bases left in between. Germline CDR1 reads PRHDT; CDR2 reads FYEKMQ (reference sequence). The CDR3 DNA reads TGTGCCAGCAGCCAGGGGCTCTGGGATGAAAAACTGTTTTTT. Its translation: CASSQGLWDEKLFF.

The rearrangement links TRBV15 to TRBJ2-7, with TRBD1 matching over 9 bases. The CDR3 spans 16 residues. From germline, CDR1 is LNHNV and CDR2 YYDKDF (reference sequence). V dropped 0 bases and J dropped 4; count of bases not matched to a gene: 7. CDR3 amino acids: CATSRDPGTGSYEQYF. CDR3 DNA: TGTGCCACCAGCAGAGATCCCGGGACAGGGTCGTACGAGCAGTACTTC.

CDR3: CATSRLTVTGELFF. The CDR3 nucleotides read TGTGCCACCAGCAGACTAACAGTCACCGGGGAGCTGTTTTTT. This chain uses TRBV15 with TRBJ2-2; D gene ambiguous. Germline CDR1 is LNHNV and CDR2 is YYDKDF (reference sequence). The V gene lost 2 bases and the J gene lost 4 bases, with 8 bases spanning the gap. The CDR3 consists of 14 residues.

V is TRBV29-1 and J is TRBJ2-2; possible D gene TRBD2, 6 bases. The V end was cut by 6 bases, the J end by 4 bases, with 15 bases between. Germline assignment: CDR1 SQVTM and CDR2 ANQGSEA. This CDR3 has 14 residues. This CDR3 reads CSVDGGRGTGELFF. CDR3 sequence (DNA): TGCAGCGTCGACGGGGGTCGAGGCACCGGGGAGCTGTTTTTT.

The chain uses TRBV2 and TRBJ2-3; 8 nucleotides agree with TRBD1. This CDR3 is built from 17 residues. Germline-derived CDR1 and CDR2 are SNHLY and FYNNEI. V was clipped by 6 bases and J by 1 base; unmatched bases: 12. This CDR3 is CASSSGTGSIGTDTQYF. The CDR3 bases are TGTGCCAGCAGCTCCGGGACAGGCAGTATAGGCACAGATACGCAGTATTTT.

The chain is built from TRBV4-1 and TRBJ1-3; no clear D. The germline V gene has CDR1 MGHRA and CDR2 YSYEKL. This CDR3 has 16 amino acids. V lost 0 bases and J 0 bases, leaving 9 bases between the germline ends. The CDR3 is CASSQDPITSGNTIYF. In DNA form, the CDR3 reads TGCGCCAGCAGCCAAGATCCGATTACCTCTGGAAACACCATATATTTT.

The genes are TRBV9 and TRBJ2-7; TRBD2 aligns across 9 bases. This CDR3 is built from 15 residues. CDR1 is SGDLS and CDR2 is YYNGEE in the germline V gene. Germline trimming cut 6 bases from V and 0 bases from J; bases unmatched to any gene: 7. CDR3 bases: TGTGCCAGCACCCCAGGCGGGGGGGCCTCCTACGAGCAGTACTTC. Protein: CASTPGGGASYEQYF.

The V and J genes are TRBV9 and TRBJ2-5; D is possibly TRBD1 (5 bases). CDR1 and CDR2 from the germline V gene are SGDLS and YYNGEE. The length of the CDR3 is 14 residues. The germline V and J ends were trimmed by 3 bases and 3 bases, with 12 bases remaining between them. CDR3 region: CASSERQSKETQYF. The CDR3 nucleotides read TGTGCCAGCAGCGAGCGACAGAGCAAAGAGACCCAGTACTTC.

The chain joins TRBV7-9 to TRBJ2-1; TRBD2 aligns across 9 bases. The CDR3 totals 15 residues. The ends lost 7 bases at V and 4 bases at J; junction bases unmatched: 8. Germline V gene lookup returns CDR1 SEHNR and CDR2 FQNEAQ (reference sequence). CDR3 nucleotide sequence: TGTGCCAGCACCCCGGTGCTAGCGGGATACAATGAGCAGTTCTTC. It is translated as CASTPVLAGYNEQFF.

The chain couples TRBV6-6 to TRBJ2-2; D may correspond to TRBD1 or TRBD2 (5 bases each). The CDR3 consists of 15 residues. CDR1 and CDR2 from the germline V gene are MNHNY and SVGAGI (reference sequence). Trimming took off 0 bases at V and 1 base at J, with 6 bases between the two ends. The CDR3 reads CASSYSRGNTGELFF. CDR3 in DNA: TGTGCCAGCAGTTACTCGAGGGGGAACACCGGGGAGCTGTTTTTT.

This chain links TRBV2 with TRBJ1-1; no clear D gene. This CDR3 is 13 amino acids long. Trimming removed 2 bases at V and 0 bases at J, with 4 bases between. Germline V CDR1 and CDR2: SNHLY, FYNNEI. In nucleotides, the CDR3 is TGTGCCAGCAGTGAAATAATGAACACTGAAGCTTTCTTT. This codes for CASSEIMNTEAFF.

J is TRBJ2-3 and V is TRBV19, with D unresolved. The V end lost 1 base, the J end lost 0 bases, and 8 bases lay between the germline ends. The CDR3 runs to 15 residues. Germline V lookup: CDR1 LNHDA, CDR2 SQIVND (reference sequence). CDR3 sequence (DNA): TGTGCCAGTAGTATAGGGTGGGATAGCACAGATACGCAGTATTTT. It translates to CASSIGWDSTDTQYF.